This T cell receptor (beta chain) stems from a study of blood T cell repertoires in COVID-19. Participants had their cohort set by participant-reported clinical history. V lost 5 bases, J lost 4 bases, and 20 bases lay in between. This CDR3 spans 16 amino acids. CDR1 is SGHNT and CDR2 is YYREEE in the germline V gene (reference sequence). Assay: immunoSEQ multiplex PCR; the TCRdb copy retains only in-frame clones and omits some. The table shows about 280,000 clones, with around 85% occurring only once. The origin of this receptor is a woman in her 50s who had recovered from COVID-19. This chain connects TRBV5-4 to TRBJ2-3, with unresolved D. Sample: PBMCs or T cells enriched from blood (not recorded which). The CDR3 DNA follows: TGTGCCAGCAGTACCGCCTCTAGATCGGGTGCAGATACGCAGTATTTT. It yields the protein CASSTASRSGADTQYF.